The 15 T cell receptor beta chains below come from one sample, sequenced in a study of cytomegalovirus exposure and HLA in healthy donors. The PCR ran on 60 Vbeta and 13 Jbeta primers. The repertoire was sequenced with immunoSEQ multiplex PCR; TCRdb's copy has only in-frame clones and lacks some. The sample records some 200,000 clones, 75% to 85% being singletons. Specimen: PBMCs. The origin of the receptors is a woman in her thirties in good health and CMV-seronegative.

This clone was recorded only once. This chain joins TRBV5-1 and TRBJ2-3; 12 nucleotides agree with TRBD1. This CDR3 spans 14 amino acids. Germline trimming cut 3 bases from V and 6 bases from J; bases unmatched to any gene: 2. CDR1 SGHRS and CDR2 YFSETQ come from the germline V gene. The DNA of the CDR3 is TGCGCCAGCAGCTCCGGGACAGGGGGCGATACGCAGTATTTT. Encoded protein: CASSSGTGGDTQYF.

The chain couples TRBV27 to TRBJ2-1; 7 bases line up with TRBD2. J lost 4 bases, V lost 1 base, and 10 bases had no gene match. This CDR3 is built from 17 residues. From germline, CDR1 is MNHEY and CDR2 SMNVEV (reference sequence). This chain's CDR3 is CASSLLLPSGPYNEQFF. CDR3 coding DNA: TGTGCCAGCAGTTTATTATTGCCTAGCGGCCCTTACAATGAGCAGTTCTTC.

J is TRBJ1-1 and V is TRBV29-1, with D perhaps matching TRBD1 (5 bases). Trimming cost V 1 base and J 0 bases, with 6 bases left between them. CDR1 SQVTM and CDR2 ANQGSEA come from the germline V gene. The CDR3 has 13 amino acids. CDR3 nucleotides: TGCAGCGTTGAAGGACAGTTGAACACTGAAGCTTTCTTT. Its protein product is CSVEGQLNTEAFF.

The rearrangement uses TRBV6-5 and TRBJ2-7; 10 nucleotides match TRBD1. J was trimmed by 3 bases and V by 5 bases; bases with no gene match: 7. The germline V gene has CDR1 MNHEY and CDR2 SVGAGI. The CDR3 is 15 amino acids. CDR3 in amino acids: CASSGPGQGNYEQYF. Written as DNA, the CDR3 is TGTGCCAGCAGTGGACCGGGACAGGGGAACTACGAGCAGTACTTC.

J is TRBJ1-1 and V is TRBV19; TRBD1 agrees at 9 bases. The CDR3 is made up of 15 amino acids. Germline V gene sequence: CDR1 LNHDA, CDR2 SQIVND (reference sequence). The V gene end was trimmed by 5 bases and the J gene end by 3 bases; junction bases not matched to a gene: 7. The CDR3 DNA is TGTGCCAGTAGTCGTAGGACAGGGGTTTACACTGAAGCTTTCTTT. As protein: CASSRRTGVYTEAFF.

This chain joins TRBV7-9 and TRBJ2-5; TRBD1 is a possible D gene (6 bases). This CDR3 contains 14 residues. Trimming stripped 5 bases from V and 1 base from J, with 11 bases between. Germline assignment: CDR1 SEHNR and CDR2 FQNEAQ (reference sequence). For the CDR3, the DNA is TGTGCCAGCAGCCCCCAGGGGATCCAAGAGACCCAGTACTTC. Its translation: CASSPQGIQETQYF.

The chain carries TRBV18 and TRBJ2-1, with a tentative D call TRBD2 (6 bases). This CDR3 has 16 amino acids. Germline V gene data show CDR1 as KGHSH and CDR2 as LQKENI. The germline V and J ends were trimmed by 6 bases and 1 base, with 16 bases remaining between them. The CDR3 spells CASSRVVGTSYNEQFF. The CDR3 nucleotides read TGTGCCAGCTCGCGCGTGGTGGGGACTTCCTACAATGAGCAGTTCTTC. Based on the CDR3 plus reference TRBV18 and TRBJ2-1, the full variable domain is NAGVMQNPRHLVRRRGQEARLRCSPMKGHSHVYWYRQLPEEGLKFMVYLQKENIIDESGMPKERFSAEFPKEGPSILRIQQVVRGDSAAYFCASSRVVGTSYNEQFFGPGTRLTVL.

The chain combines TRBV6-5 with TRBJ2-7, with D tentatively TRBD1 (5 bases). The V and J ends lost 0 bases and 3 bases respectively, with 12 bases between them. Looked up from germline, CDR1 is MNHEY and CDR2 is SVGAGI. The length of the CDR3 is 15 residues. The CDR3 loop is CASSYSYRSNYEQYF. DNA for the CDR3: TGTGCCAGCAGTTACTCCTACAGGTCCAACTACGAGCAGTACTTC.

The chain couples TRBV2 to TRBJ2-1, with a tentative D call TRBD1 (5 bases). V was shortened by 8 bases and J by 7 bases, with 12 bases between the two germline ends. CDR1 is SNHLY and CDR2 is FYNNEI in the germline V gene. The CDR3 loop spans 12 amino acids. The CDR3 loop is CASVAAGNEQFF. Here the CDR3 DNA reads TGTGCCAGCGTTGCGGCAGGGAATGAGCAGTTCTTC.

This chain connects TRBV30 to TRBJ2-7; 11 bases map to TRBD2. V gave up 2 bases and J gave up 7 bases; unmatched junction bases: 16. Per the germline V gene, CDR1 is GTSNPN and CDR2 is SVGIG (reference sequence). There are 17 residues in the CDR3. The CDR3 is CAWSISRTSGSSGEQYF. The CDR3 DNA is TGTGCCTGGAGTATCAGTCGAACTAGCGGGAGTTCGGGGGAGCAGTACTTC.

The V and J genes are TRBV6-5 and TRBJ2-5; 9 bases align to TRBD1. Trimming at V came to 2 bases and at J to 2 bases, leaving 3 bases not matched to a gene. This CDR3 has 15 amino acids. The germline CDR1 and CDR2 sequences are MNHEY and SVGAGI. The CDR3 sequence is CASSYLDRGQETQYF. CDR3 DNA: TGTGCCAGCAGTTACCTTGACAGGGGGCAAGAGACCCAGTACTTC.

The chain couples TRBV6-1 to TRBJ1-1; D call uncertain. CDR1 is MNHNS and CDR2 is SASEGT in the germline V gene. Trimming removed 3 bases at V and 7 bases at J, with 27 bases between. The CDR3 runs 18 residues. The CDR3 region has the DNA TGTGCCAGCAGTGAGAAGAGTGTAGGTAGCTTGAGACCTTTTGAAGCTTTCTTT. Amino acid sequence: CASSEKSVGSLRPFEAFF.

The chain recombines TRBV7-2 with TRBJ1-6; weak D call: TRBD1 (6 bases). Germline V gives CDR1 SGHTA, CDR2 FQGNSA. The CDR3 sequence is 16 residues long. Between the trimmed V and J ends, which lost 5 bases and 0 bases, there was a span of 11 bases. DNA for the CDR3: TGTGCCAGCAGCCAGGACAGCAGCTCCTATAATTCACCCCTCCACTTT. This sequence encodes CASSQDSSSYNSPLHF.

The genes are TRBV5-6 and TRBJ2-3; D is ambiguous. The V end lost 3 bases, the J end lost 4 bases, and 3 bases lay between the germline ends. The CDR3 extends over 11 amino acids. CDR1 is SGHDT and CDR2 is YYEEEE in the germline V gene. The CDR3, as DNA: TGTGCCAGCAGCTCCGCAGATACGCAGTATTTT. Translation: CASSSADTQYF.

The CDR3 reads CSAGDRGPDTQYF. Here the CDR3 DNA reads TGCAGCGCCGGGGACAGGGGGCCCGATACGCAGTATTTT. The chain has TRBV29-1 and TRBJ2-3; 12 nucleotides line up with TRBD1. The trim removed 7 bases at V and 6 bases at J, leaving 5 bases unmatched. This CDR3 spans 13 amino acids. Looked up from germline, CDR1 is SQVTM and CDR2 is ANQGSEA.